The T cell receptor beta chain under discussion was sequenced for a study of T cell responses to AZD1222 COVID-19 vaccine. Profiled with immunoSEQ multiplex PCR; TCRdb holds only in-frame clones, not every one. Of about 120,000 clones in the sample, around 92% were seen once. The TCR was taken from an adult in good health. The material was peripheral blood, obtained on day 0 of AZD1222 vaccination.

The chain's CDR3 is CASGARIDHQPQHF. In nucleotides, the CDR3 is TGTGCCAGCGGAGCAAGAATAGACCATCAGCCCCAGCATTTT. The chain links TRBV27 to TRBJ1-5; D not resolved. Trimming cost V 8 bases and J 5 bases, with 16 bases left between them. The CDR3 extends over 14 amino acids. Germline values: CDR1 MNHEY, CDR2 SMNVEV (reference sequence).